This T cell receptor beta chain originates from a study of long-term antiretroviral therapy in people with HIV. About the study: First collections came about a decade before the 2015 immediate-ART recommendation.

immunoSEQ v3.0 was run at survey level. The repertoire was sequenced with immunoSEQ multiplex PCR; TCRdb's copy has only in-frame clones and lacks some. The data show about 22,000 clones, around four fifths seen once. Study-level findings and limits: The clones with expansion before ART were dominant in the repertoire at all time points.

With 5 bases removed from V and 3 bases from J, the gap between germline ends came to 17 bases. Per the germline V gene, CDR1 is SGHAT and CDR2 is FQNNGV. The CDR3 covers 16 residues. As concerns this clone: Its specificity is not known.

Sequences were derived from unsorted PBMCs, sampled around 4 years after starting antiretroviral therapy. The TCR was taken from a man in his late teens or twenties with HIV. This chain uses TRBV11-2 with TRBJ2-1; D possibly uses TRBD1 or TRBD2 (5 bases each). As DNA, the CDR3 is TGTGCCAGCAGCCCGACCTCGGGACCGGACTACAATGAGCAGTTCTTC. Translation gives CASSPTSGPDYNEQFF.